These 20 T cell receptor beta chains share one sample of origin, sequenced in a study of blood T cell repertoires in COVID-19 (dated by TCRdb to 2018 to 2020). Library creation used the immunoSEQ multiplex PCR assay. TCRdb obtained this table from immuneACCESS and retained in-frame rearrangements with V and J assigned. These tables miss some clones; where compared with another copy, unresolved V genes account for less than half of the shortfall, and the remainder is unexplained. This sample holds around 140,000 clones; about four fifths were observed only once. The top ten clones comprise about 17% of the sample. What was sequenced was peripheral blood. The origin of the receptors is a woman older than 75 with acute or convalescent COVID-19.

The chain uses TRBV18 and TRBJ1-3; D gene uncertain. This CDR3 is 14 amino acids long. The germline CDR1 and CDR2 sequences are KGHSH and LQKENI. V lost 4 bases and J 0 bases, leaving 7 bases between the germline ends. CDR3 protein: CASSLTDSGNTIYF. CDR3 DNA: TGTGCCAGCTCACTCACAGACTCTGGAAACACCATATATTTT.

The chain is built from TRBV19 and TRBJ2-2, with 9 bases matching TRBD1. Trimming removed 6 bases from V and 3 bases from J; junction bases left unmatched: 11. Germline V gene data show CDR1 as LNHDA and CDR2 as SQIVND (reference sequence). The CDR3 contains 17 residues. The CDR3 here is CASSKWGQGADTGELFF. The DNA for the CDR3 is TGTGCCAGTAGCAAGTGGGGACAGGGTGCCGACACCGGGGAGCTGTTTTTT.

The CDR3 DNA reads as TGTGCCAGCAGTTTGGCGGGGGGCTATGGCTACACCTTC. Translation: CASSLAGGYGYTF. The V call is TRBV12-3 or TRBV12-4, the J call TRBJ1-2; possibly TRBD1 for D (5 bases). V gave up 3 bases and J gave up 4 bases, with 9 bases separating them. The CDR3 has 13 amino acids.

This chain connects TRBV13 to TRBJ2-7; 9 positions match TRBD1. The length of the CDR3 is 14 residues. V was clipped by 4 bases and J by 5 bases; unmatched bases: 6. CDR1 is PRHDT, CDR2 FYEKMQ, per germline (reference sequence). DNA of the CDR3: TGTGCCAGCAGCTCACAGGGGGCTCGGAACGAGCAGTACTTC. This encodes CASSSQGARNEQYF.

The chain is built from TRBV27 and TRBJ2-1; 7 positions match TRBD1. The germline gives CDR1 MNHEY, CDR2 SMNVEV (reference sequence). This CDR3 region has 15 residues. V was pared by 6 bases and J by 6 bases, with 11 bases of the junction left unmatched. The CDR3 here is CASSSQGRFFNEQFF. The CDR3 bases are TGTGCCAGCAGCTCACAGGGGAGATTCTTCAATGAGCAGTTCTTC.

The chain uses TRBV5-4 and TRBJ2-7; 7 nucleotides line up with TRBD2. Per the germline V gene, CDR1 is SGHNT and CDR2 is YYREEE (reference sequence). CDR3 length equals 13 residues. V lost 3 bases, J lost 1 base, and 1 base stayed unmatched. The DNA for the CDR3 is TGTGCCAGCAGCTATAGCGGGTCCTACGAGCAGTACTTC. It yields the protein CASSYSGSYEQYF.

The chain is built from TRBV19 and TRBJ1-2; no clear D. Per germline, CDR1 LNHDA and CDR2 SQIVND (reference sequence). V was trimmed by 1 base and J by 0 bases, leaving 9 bases between them. This CDR3 has 15 amino acids. CDR3 in DNA: TGTGCCAGTAGTATAGGGGCAGAGACTAACTATGGCTACACCTTC. The encoded protein is CASSIGAETNYGYTF.

The V and J genes are TRBV29-1 and TRBJ2-1; the match to TRBD2 covers 8 bases. Germline V gene lookup returns CDR1 SQVTM and CDR2 ANQGSEA. The CDR3 runs 14 residues. J was trimmed by 4 bases and V by 2 bases; bases with no gene match: 4. CDR3 in amino acids: CSVEKASGYNEQFF. The CDR3 bases are TGCAGCGTTGAAAAGGCTAGCGGGTACAATGAGCAGTTCTTC.

V gene TRBV5-1 combines with J gene TRBJ2-3, with TRBD2 matching over 10 bases. V lost 1 base, J lost 0 bases, and 5 bases stayed unmatched. This CDR3 region has 17 residues. From germline, CDR1 is SGHRS and CDR2 YFSETQ. The CDR3: CASSLWASGSSTDTQYF. The DNA of the CDR3 is TGCGCCAGCAGCTTGTGGGCTAGCGGGAGTAGCACAGATACGCAGTATTTT. Supplemented by reference TRBV5-1 and TRBJ2-3, the full variable domain reads KAGVTQTPRYLIKTRGQQVTLSCSPISGHRSVSWYQQTPGQGLQFLFEYFSETQRNKGNFPGRFSGRQFSNSRSEMNVSTLELGDSALYLCASSLWASGSSTDTQYFGPGTRLTVL.

The rearrangement uses TRBV7-2 and TRBJ1-1, with 8 bases aligning to TRBD1. Germline CDR1 SGHTA, CDR2 FQGNSA. This CDR3 region has 15 residues. With 2 bases clipped from V and 3 bases from J, the junction kept 5 bases outside the gene matches. For the CDR3, the DNA is TGTGCCAGCAGCTTAAAATCGACAGGGGACACTGAAGCTTTCTTT. This encodes CASSLKSTGDTEAFF.

This chain uses TRBV18 with TRBJ2-7, with D perhaps TRBD1 (5 bases). Trimming took off 0 bases at V and 4 bases at J, with 16 bases between the two ends. This CDR3 has 16 amino acids. Germline loops: CDR1 KGHSH, CDR2 LQKENI. CDR3 region: CASSPPIGEERYEQYF. CDR3 in DNA: TGTGCCAGCTCACCACCGATAGGGGAAGAACGGTACGAGCAGTACTTC.

The chain links TRBV5-6 to TRBJ2-3; perhaps TRBD2 as D (6 bases). Germline values: CDR1 SGHDT, CDR2 YYEEEE. With 4 bases removed from V and 4 bases from J, the gap between germline ends came to 13 bases. This CDR3 spans 14 amino acids. Here the CDR3 reads CASSPQAGSDTQYF. CDR3 DNA sequence: TGTGCCAGCAGCCCTCAAGCGGGCTCAGATACGCAGTATTTT.

The V call is TRBV7-6, the J call TRBJ2-5; 8 bases are shared with TRBD2. Losses at the gene ends were 0 bases for V and 2 bases for J; bases not matched to a gene: 2. The CDR3 covers 15 residues. Germline V gene lookup returns CDR1 SGHVS and CDR2 FNYEAQ. In DNA form, the CDR3 reads TGTGCCAGCAGCTTAGCCGGGGGGGGGCAAGAGACCCAGTACTTC. The encoded protein is CASSLAGGGQETQYF.

A few counts support this clone. The J gene is TRBJ2-7, the V gene TRBV27; TRBD1 matches at 10 bases. V shed 5 bases, J shed 3 bases, and the junction held 4 bases outside the gene matches. This CDR3 contains 14 residues. The germline CDR1 and CDR2 sequences are MNHEY and SMNVEV (reference sequence). The CDR3 here is CASSPGQGVYEQYF. CDR3 DNA: TGTGCCAGCAGTCCTGGACAGGGGGTCTACGAGCAGTACTTC.

Concerning this clone itself: The same CDR3 arises from other DNA sequences in this sample as well. The gene calls are TRBV29-1 and TRBJ2-1; 12 bases align to TRBD2. Looked up from germline, CDR1 is SQVTM and CDR2 is ANQGSEA. CDR3 length equals 14 residues. Trimming removed 3 bases from V and 4 bases from J; junction bases left unmatched: 1. In nucleotides, the CDR3 is TGCAGCGTTGAGGGGACTAGCGGGTACAATGAGCAGTTCTTC. It encodes CSVEGTSGYNEQFF.

The V gene is TRBV2, the J gene TRBJ1-1, with TRBD1 identical over 8 bases. The V and J ends lost 6 bases and 1 base, in that order; junction bases with no gene match: 4. Germline CDR1 SNHLY, CDR2 FYNNEI. CDR3 length: 14 amino acids. In DNA form, the CDR3 reads TGTGCCAGCAGCTGGGGACAGGCGAACACTGAAGCTTTCTTT. It specifies CASSWGQANTEAFF.

V and J are TRBV7-6 and TRBJ2-2, with 9 bases that match TRBD2. The germline CDR1 and CDR2 sequences are SGHVS and FNYEAQ. CDR3 length: 14 residues. The V gene end was trimmed by 5 bases and the J gene end by 6 bases; junction bases not matched to a gene: 4. The CDR3 DNA sequence: TGTGCCAGCAGCCCCCGACTAGCGGCCGGGGAGCTGTTTTTT. Its translation: CASSPRLAAGELFF.

The rearrangement uses TRBV5-1 and TRBJ1-1; D gene ambiguous. This CDR3 has 16 residues. V was cut by 2 bases and J by 0 bases, with 14 bases left in between. The germline V gene has CDR1 SGHRS and CDR2 YFSETQ. The CDR3 spells CASSLLRVDMNTEAFF. DNA for the CDR3: TGCGCCAGCAGCTTACTGCGCGTAGATATGAACACTGAAGCTTTCTTT.

The chain links TRBV30 to TRBJ1-2; 8 bases line up with TRBD1. V gave up 5 bases and J gave up 8 bases; unmatched junction bases: 4. There are 11 residues in the CDR3. CDR1 is GTSNPN and CDR2 is SVGIG in the germline V gene (reference sequence). CDR3 residues: CAWQGARGYTF. CDR3 nucleotides: TGTGCCTGGCAGGGGGCGCGGGGCTACACCTTC.

The chain carries TRBV11-2 and TRBJ2-5, with 8 positions matching TRBD2. Germline-derived CDR1 and CDR2 are SGHAT and FQNNGV. The CDR3 is 14 amino acids. V lost 11 bases, J lost 9 bases, and 17 bases stayed unmatched. The CDR3 here is CASSKGAGGEAQYF. The DNA for the CDR3 is TGTGCCTCTTCCAAAGGCGCGGGGGGCGAGGCCCAGTACTTC.